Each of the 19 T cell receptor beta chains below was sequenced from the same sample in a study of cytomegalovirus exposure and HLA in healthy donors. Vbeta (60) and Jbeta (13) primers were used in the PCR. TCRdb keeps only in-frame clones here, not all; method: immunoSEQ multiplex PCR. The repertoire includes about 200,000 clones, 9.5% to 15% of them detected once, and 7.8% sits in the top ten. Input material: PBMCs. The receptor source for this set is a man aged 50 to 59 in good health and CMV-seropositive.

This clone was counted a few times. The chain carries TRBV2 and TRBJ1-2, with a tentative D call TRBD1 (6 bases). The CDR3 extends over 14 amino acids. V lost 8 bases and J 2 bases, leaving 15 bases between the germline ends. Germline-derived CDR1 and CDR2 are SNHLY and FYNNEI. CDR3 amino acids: CASGQTLLNYGYTF. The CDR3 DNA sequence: TGTGCCAGCGGACAGACTTTACTGAACTATGGCTACACCTTC.

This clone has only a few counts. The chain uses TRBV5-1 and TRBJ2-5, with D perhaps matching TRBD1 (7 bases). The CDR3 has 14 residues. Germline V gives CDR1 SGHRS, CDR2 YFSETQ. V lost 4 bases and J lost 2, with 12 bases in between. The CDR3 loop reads CASSRGDRQETQYF. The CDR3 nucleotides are TGCGCCAGCAGCAGGGGGGACAGACAAGAGACCCAGTACTTC. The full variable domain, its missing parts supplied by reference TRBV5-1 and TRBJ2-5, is KAGVTQTPRYLIKTRGQQVTLSCSPISGHRSVSWYQQTPGQGLQFLFEYFSETQRNKGNFPGRFSGRQFSNSRSEMNVSTLELGDSALYLCASSRGDRQETQYFGPGTRLLVL.

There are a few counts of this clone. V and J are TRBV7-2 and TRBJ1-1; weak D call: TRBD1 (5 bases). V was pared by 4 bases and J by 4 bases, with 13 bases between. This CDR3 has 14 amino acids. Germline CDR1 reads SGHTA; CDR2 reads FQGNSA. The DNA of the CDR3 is TGTGCCAGCAGCTCGACCTTCGGGGGCACTGAAGCTTTCTTT. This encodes CASSSTFGGTEAFF.

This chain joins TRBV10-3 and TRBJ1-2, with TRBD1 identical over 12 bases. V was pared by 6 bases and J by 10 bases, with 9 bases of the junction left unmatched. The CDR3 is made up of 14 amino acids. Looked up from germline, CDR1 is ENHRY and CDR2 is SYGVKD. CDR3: CAISLGQGAADYTF. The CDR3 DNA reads TGTGCCATCAGCCTGGGACAGGGGGCGGCGGACTACACCTTC.

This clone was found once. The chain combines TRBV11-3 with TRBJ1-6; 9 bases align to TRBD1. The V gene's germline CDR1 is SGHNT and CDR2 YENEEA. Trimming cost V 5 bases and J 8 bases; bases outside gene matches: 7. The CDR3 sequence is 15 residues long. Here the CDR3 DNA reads TGTGCCAGCAGCAAACTACAGGGGGCTGATTCACCCCTCCACTTT. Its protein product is CASSKLQGADSPLHF.

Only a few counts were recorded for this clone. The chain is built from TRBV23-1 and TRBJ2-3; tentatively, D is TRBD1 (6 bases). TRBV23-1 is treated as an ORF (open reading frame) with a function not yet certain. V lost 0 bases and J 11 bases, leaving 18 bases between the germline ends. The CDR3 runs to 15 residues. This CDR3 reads CASSQSRAHREWQYF. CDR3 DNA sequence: TGCGCCAGCAGTCAATCGAGGGCACACAGGGAATGGCAGTATTTT.

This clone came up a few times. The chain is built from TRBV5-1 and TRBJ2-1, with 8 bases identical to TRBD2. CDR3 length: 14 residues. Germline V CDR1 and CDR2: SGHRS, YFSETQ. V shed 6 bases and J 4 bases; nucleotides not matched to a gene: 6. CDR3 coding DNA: TGCGCCAGCACCCAAGCGGGGGTTTACAATGAGCAGTTCTTC. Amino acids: CASTQAGVYNEQFF.

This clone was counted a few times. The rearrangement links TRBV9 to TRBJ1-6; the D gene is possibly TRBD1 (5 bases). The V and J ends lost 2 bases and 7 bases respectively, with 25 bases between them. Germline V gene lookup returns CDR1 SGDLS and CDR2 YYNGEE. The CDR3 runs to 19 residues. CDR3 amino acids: CASSVSNSSGLTLNSPLHF. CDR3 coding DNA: TGTGCCAGCAGCGTGAGCAACTCATCGGGACTCACTTTGAATTCACCCCTCCACTTT.

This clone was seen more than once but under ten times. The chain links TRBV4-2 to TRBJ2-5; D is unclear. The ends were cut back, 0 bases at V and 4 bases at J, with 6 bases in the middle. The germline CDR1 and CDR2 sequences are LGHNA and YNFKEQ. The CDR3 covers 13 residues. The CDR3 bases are TGTGCCAGCAGCCAAGATTCAGGAGAGACCCAGTACTTC. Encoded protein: CASSQDSGETQYF.

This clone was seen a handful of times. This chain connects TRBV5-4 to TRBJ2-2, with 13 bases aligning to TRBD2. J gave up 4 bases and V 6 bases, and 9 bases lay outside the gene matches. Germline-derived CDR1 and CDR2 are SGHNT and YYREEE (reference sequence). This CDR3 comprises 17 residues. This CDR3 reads CASTPTSGGPSTGELFF. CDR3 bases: TGTGCCAGCACCCCGACTAGCGGGGGGCCCAGCACCGGGGAGCTGTTTTTT.

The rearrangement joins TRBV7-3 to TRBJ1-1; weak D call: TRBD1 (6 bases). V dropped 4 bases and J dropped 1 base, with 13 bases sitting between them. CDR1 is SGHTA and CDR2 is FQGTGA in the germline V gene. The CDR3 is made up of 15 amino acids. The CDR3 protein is CASSSRGAENTEAFF. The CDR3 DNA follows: TGTGCCAGCAGCTCCCGGGGGGCGGAGAACACTGAAGCTTTCTTT.

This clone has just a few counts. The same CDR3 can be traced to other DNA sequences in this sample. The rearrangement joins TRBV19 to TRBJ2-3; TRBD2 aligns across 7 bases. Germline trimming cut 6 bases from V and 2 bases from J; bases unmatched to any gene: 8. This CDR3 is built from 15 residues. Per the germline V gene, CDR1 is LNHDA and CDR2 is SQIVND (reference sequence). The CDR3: CASRTLAGVTDTQYF. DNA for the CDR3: TGTGCCAGTAGAACCCTGGCGGGGGTCACAGATACGCAGTATTTT. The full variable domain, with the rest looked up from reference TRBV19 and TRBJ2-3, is DGGITQSPKYLFRKEGQNVTLSCEQNLNHDAMYWYRQDPGQGLRLIYYSQIVNDFQKGDIAEGYSVSREKKESFPLTVTSAQKNPTAFYLCASRTLAGVTDTQYFGPGTRLTVL.

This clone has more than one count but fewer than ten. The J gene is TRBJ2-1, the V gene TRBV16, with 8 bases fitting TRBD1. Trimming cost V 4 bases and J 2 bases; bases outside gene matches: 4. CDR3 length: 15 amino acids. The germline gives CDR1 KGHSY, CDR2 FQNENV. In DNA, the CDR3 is TGTGCCAGCAGCCTTCCGGGACAGGCCTACAATGAGCAGTTCTTC. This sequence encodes CASSLPGQAYNEQFF.

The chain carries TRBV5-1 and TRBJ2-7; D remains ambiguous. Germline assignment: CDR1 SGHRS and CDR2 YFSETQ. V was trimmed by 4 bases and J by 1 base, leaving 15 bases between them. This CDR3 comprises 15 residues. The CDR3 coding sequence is TGCGCCAGCAGCACAGACGGATCTTATTCCTACGAGCAGTACTTC. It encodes CASSTDGSYSYEQYF.

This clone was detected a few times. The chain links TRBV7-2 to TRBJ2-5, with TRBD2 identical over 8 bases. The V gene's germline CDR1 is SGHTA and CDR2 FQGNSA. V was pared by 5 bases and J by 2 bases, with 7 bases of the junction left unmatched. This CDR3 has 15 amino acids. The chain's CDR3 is CASSRKLAEQETQYF. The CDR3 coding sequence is TGTGCCAGCAGCCGAAAACTAGCGGAGCAAGAGACCCAGTACTTC.

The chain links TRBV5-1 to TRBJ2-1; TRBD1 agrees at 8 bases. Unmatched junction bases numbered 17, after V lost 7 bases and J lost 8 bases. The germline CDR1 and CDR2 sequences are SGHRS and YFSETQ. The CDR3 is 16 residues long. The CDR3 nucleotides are TGCGCCAGCGTATCCGGCCCAGGACAGGGTGTCCATGAGCAGTTCTTC. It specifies CASVSGPGQGVHEQFF.

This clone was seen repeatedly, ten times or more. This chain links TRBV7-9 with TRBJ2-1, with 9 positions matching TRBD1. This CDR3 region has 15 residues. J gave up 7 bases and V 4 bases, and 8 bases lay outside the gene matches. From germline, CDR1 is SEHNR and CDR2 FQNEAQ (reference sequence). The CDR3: CASSSGTGISNEQFF. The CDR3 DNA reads TGTGCCAGCAGCTCCGGGACAGGGATCTCAAATGAGCAGTTCTTC.

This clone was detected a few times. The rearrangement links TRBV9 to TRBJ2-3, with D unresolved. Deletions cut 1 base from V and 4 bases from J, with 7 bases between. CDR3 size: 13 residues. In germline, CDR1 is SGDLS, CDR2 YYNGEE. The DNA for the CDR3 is TGTGCCAGCAGCGTAATCCAGTCAGATACGCAGTATTTT. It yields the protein CASSVIQSDTQYF.

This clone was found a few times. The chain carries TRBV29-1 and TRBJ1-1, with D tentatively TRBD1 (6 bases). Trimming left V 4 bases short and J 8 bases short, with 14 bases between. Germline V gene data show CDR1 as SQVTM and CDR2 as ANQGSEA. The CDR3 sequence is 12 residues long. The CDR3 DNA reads TGCAGCGTTGTCAGGGGAGTAGACGAAGCTTTCTTT. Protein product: CSVVRGVDEAFF.